One and the same sample provided the 28 T cell receptor beta chains below, sequenced in a study of cytomegalovirus exposure and HLA in healthy donors. Both 60 Vbeta primers and 13 Jbeta primers went into the PCR. TCRdb's table, derived via immunoSEQ multiplex PCR, lists solely in-frame clones and lacks some. In the table there are 150,000 to 200,000 clones, approximately 70% of which are singletons. What was sequenced was PBMCs. These receptors were taken from a man aged 35 to 55 in good health and CMV-seropositive.

The V call is TRBV27, the J call TRBJ1-1, with TRBD1 identical over 10 bases. The CDR3 is 16 residues long. Germline V gene lookup returns CDR1 MNHEY and CDR2 SMNVEV (reference sequence). The ends lost 6 bases at V and 1 base at J; junction bases unmatched: 8. The CDR3, as DNA: TGTGCCAGCAGATTAGACAGGGGGCTTGAGAACACTGAAGCTTTCTTT. Translating it yields CASRLDRGLENTEAFF.

The chain combines TRBV9 with TRBJ2-2; D is unclear. Trimming shortened V by 0 bases and J by 4 bases, and 10 bases separated the two germline ends. Germline V gene sequence: CDR1 SGDLS, CDR2 YYNGEE. The length of the CDR3 is 15 residues. CDR3: CASSVDLPGTGELFF. The DNA of the CDR3 is TGTGCCAGCAGCGTAGATCTGCCGGGCACCGGGGAGCTGTTTTTT. The full variable domain, in which reference TRBV9 and TRBJ2-2 provide the parts outside the CDR3, is DSGVTQTPKHLITATGQRVTLRCSPRSGDLSVYWYQQSLDQGLQFLIQYYNGEERAKGNILERFSAQQFPDLHSELNLSSLELGDSALYFCASSVDLPGTGELFFGEGSRLTVL.

This clone was seen a handful of times. CDR3 amino acids: CAWSRAAAQGAQYF. For the CDR3, the DNA is TGTGCCTGGAGTCGGGCAGCCGCTCAGGGGGCCCAGTACTTC. This rearrangement joins TRBV30 to TRBJ2-5, with 7 bases fitting TRBD1. With 2 bases clipped from V and 9 bases from J, the junction kept 12 bases outside the gene matches. Germline V gene data show CDR1 as GTSNPN and CDR2 as SVGIG (reference sequence). This CDR3 has 14 residues.

This clone was seen a single time. The chain combines TRBV6-6 with TRBJ1-6, with D unclear. This CDR3 has 14 residues. Germline lookup yields CDR1 MNHNY and CDR2 SVGAGI (reference sequence). Deletions cut 10 bases from V and 6 bases from J, with 16 bases between. The chain's CDR3 is CAIKRAASNSPLHF. The CDR3 bases are TGTGCCATCAAGCGGGCGGCCTCTAATTCACCCCTCCACTTT.

The CDR3 bases are TGTGCCAGCAGTCCGGGACAGGGTAGAGAGACCCAGTACTTC. Its translation: CASSPGQGRETQYF. The chain employs TRBV13 and TRBJ2-5; 9 nucleotides line up with TRBD1. CDR1 and CDR2 from the germline V gene are PRHDT and FYEKMQ (reference sequence). The CDR3 covers 14 residues. The junction had 6 bases not matched to a gene; V was cut back by 6 bases and J by 4 bases.

This clone came up a few times. The germline gene is not matched at one end of the junction; a read error may be the cause. The V and J genes are TRBV7-7 and TRBJ2-3, with 8 bases fitting TRBD1. Germline V gene sequence: CDR1 SSHAT, CDR2 FNYEAQ (reference sequence). This CDR3 is 14 amino acids long. The CDR3 region is CASSSGQGSDTQYF. The CDR3 DNA follows: TGTGCTAGCAGCTCTGGACAGGGTTCAGATACGCAGTATTTT. The variable domain in full, completed from reference TRBV7-7 and TRBJ2-3, reads GAGVSQSPRYKVTKRGQDVTLRCDPISSHATLYWYQQALGQGPEFLTYFNYEAQPDKSGLPSDRFSAERPEGSISTLTIQRTEQRDSAMYRCASSSGQGSDTQYFGPGTRLTVL.

CDR3 sequence (DNA): TGTGCCTGGAGCAAGGGGACAGGGGCCTATCGGAGCTCTGGAAACACCATATATTTT. This encodes CAWSKGTGAYRSSGNTIYF. The rearrangement links TRBV30 to TRBJ1-3; 10 bases match TRBD1. The CDR3 is made up of 19 amino acids. The V and J ends lost 3 bases and 0 bases, in that order; junction bases with no gene match: 14. The germline V gene encodes CDR1 GTSNPN and CDR2 SVGIG (reference sequence).

This clone was picked up a small number of times. CDR3 sequence reads: CASSLTVGRGREQYF. CDR3 DNA: TGTGCCAGCAGCTTAACGGTGGGCAGGGGCCGCGAGCAGTACTTC. The chain recombines TRBV7-9 with TRBJ2-7; D might be TRBD1 (6 bases). V lost 2 bases, J lost 6 bases, and 17 bases lay in between. The CDR3 totals 15 residues. Germline V gene data show CDR1 as SEHNR and CDR2 as FQNEAQ (reference sequence).

This chain connects TRBV19 to TRBJ2-3; TRBD2 matches 8 bases. The CDR3 loop spans 14 amino acids. The ends lost 9 bases at V and 5 bases at J; junction bases unmatched: 10. Germline assignment: CDR1 LNHDA and CDR2 SQIVND (reference sequence). In DNA, the CDR3 is TGTGCCAGCAGAGATAGCGGGGCAAGAGATACGCAGTATTTT. Translated: CASRDSGARDTQYF.

The V gene is TRBV27, the J gene TRBJ2-5; possibly TRBD1 for D (6 bases). V was shortened by 4 bases and J by 5 bases, with 17 bases between the two germline ends. Germline V gene sequence: CDR1 MNHEY, CDR2 SMNVEV (reference sequence). The CDR3 has 15 amino acids. The CDR3 here is CASSSTPGTKETQYF. The CDR3, as DNA: TGTGCCAGCAGTTCTACTCCGGGGACAAAGGAGACCCAGTACTTC.

The gene calls are TRBV29-1 and TRBJ1-4; D perhaps matches TRBD1 (6 bases). The CDR3 consists of 14 residues. Per germline, CDR1 SQVTM and CDR2 ANQGSEA. Trimming stripped 4 bases from V and 10 bases from J, with 19 bases between. The CDR3 nucleotides read TGCAGCGTTGGGCTCGGGACAAGCATAGGAAAACTGTTTTTT. It translates to CSVGLGTSIGKLFF.

CDR3: CASSPGVQAYNEQFF. The CDR3 region has the DNA TGTGCCAGCAGCCCAGGCGTTCAGGCTTACAATGAGCAGTTCTTC. This rearrangement joins TRBV7-8 to TRBJ2-1; D is ambiguous. This CDR3 spans 15 amino acids. Looked up from germline, CDR1 is SGHVS and CDR2 is FQNEAQ. V was trimmed by 5 bases and J by 4 bases, leaving 15 bases between them.

CDR3 DNA sequence: TGTGCCATCAGTGAAACATTGCGGCCCGTCCCTTATGGCTACACCTTC. Protein product: CAISETLRPVPYGYTF. The J gene is TRBJ1-2, the V gene TRBV10-3, with D uncertain. The length of the CDR3 is 16 residues. CDR1 and CDR2 (germline): ENHRY, SYGVKD. Trimming left V 3 bases short and J 5 bases short, with 19 bases between.

This clone was seen a handful of times. This chain links TRBV25-1 with TRBJ1-5, with D unresolved. CDR3 length: 12 amino acids. Per the germline V gene, CDR1 is MGHDK and CDR2 is SYGVNS. The ends were cut back, 2 bases at V and 9 bases at J, with 8 bases in the middle. The CDR3 DNA is TGTGCCAGCAGTGAAGGAGGCTTGCCCCAGCATTTT. Its translation is CASSEGGLPQHF.

As for this clone: Other DNA sequences of this sample code for an identical CDR3. The V gene is TRBV5-6, the J gene TRBJ2-5; TRBD2 matches 12 bases. The CDR3 loop spans 16 amino acids. From germline, CDR1 is SGHDT and CDR2 YYEEEE. Unmatched junction bases numbered 2, after V lost 0 bases and J lost 2 bases. This CDR3 reads CASSLGLAGVQETQYF. The CDR3, as DNA: TGTGCCAGCAGCTTGGGACTAGCGGGAGTACAAGAGACCCAGTACTTC.

The table lists this clone with a few counts. The rearrangement links TRBV5-1 to TRBJ1-2, with D possibly TRBD1 on 6 matching bases. Germline V CDR1 and CDR2: SGHRS, YFSETQ. The V gene lost 3 bases and the J gene lost 6 bases, with 21 bases spanning the gap. This CDR3 comprises 16 residues. This CDR3 reads CASSSRPGVGMDGYTF. The CDR3 bases are TGCGCCAGCAGCTCCCGACCAGGGGTTGGTATGGATGGCTACACCTTC.

The J gene is TRBJ1-1, the V gene TRBV9, with a weak D call TRBD1 (6 bases). Trimming took off 4 bases at V and 0 bases at J, with 16 bases between the two ends. In germline, CDR1 is SGDLS, CDR2 YYNGEE. The CDR3 totals 16 residues. CDR3 protein: CASSPRQALMNTEAFF. The CDR3 DNA sequence: TGTGCCAGCAGCCCCCGACAGGCTCTCATGAACACTGAAGCTTTCTTT.

This chain connects TRBV4-2 to TRBJ2-1, with TRBD1 matching 7 bases. The length of the CDR3 is 14 residues. V shed 0 bases, J shed 5 bases, and the junction held 1 base outside the gene matches. Germline values: CDR1 LGHNA, CDR2 YNFKEQ. The DNA of the CDR3 is TGTGCCAGCAGCCAAGACAGGGGGAACAATGAGCAGTTCTTC. Translation: CASSQDRGNNEQFF.

This rearrangement joins TRBV2 to TRBJ2-2; 8 bases agree with TRBD1. Germline V gives CDR1 SNHLY, CDR2 FYNNEI. The CDR3 is 13 amino acids. V was pared by 7 bases and J by 4 bases, with 2 bases of the junction left unmatched. CDR3 sequence reads: CASTTGGTGELFF. CDR3 nucleotide sequence: TGTGCCAGCACAACAGGGGGCACCGGGGAGCTGTTTTTT.

This chain uses TRBV18 with TRBJ1-6; D is uncertain. Germline CDR1 is KGHSH and CDR2 is LQKENI. The V gene lost 1 base and the J gene lost 3 bases, with 13 bases spanning the gap. The CDR3 is 17 amino acids. CDR3 DNA: TGTGCCAGCTCACCACAAGGTGGAGCCTACTATAATTCACCCCTCCACTTT. The encoded protein is CASSPQGGAYYNSPLHF.

The J gene is TRBJ2-2, the V gene TRBV28, with D possibly TRBD2 on 7 matching bases. The CDR3 extends over 14 amino acids. V was pared by 3 bases and J by 4 bases, with 9 bases between. Looked up from germline, CDR1 is MDHEN and CDR2 is SYDVKM. The CDR3 DNA reads TGTGCCAGCAGTTTGGGGGGGGCCACCGGGGAGCTGTTTTTT. Translated, it gives CASSLGGATGELFF.

CDR3 residues: CASSLAGFEGAAFF. The CDR3, as DNA: TGTGCCAGCAGCTTGGCCGGTTTCGAGGGGGCAGCTTTCTTT. The chain has TRBV5-6 and TRBJ1-1; 7 bases map to TRBD1. Per the germline V gene, CDR1 is SGHDT and CDR2 is YYEEEE. With 0 bases clipped from V and 10 bases from J, the junction kept 9 bases outside the gene matches. The length of the CDR3 is 14 residues. Based on the CDR3 plus reference TRBV5-6 and TRBJ1-1, the full variable domain is DAGVTQSPTHLIKTRGQQVTLRCSPKSGHDTVSWYQQALGQGPQFIFQYYEEEERQRGNFPDRFSGHQFPNYSSELNVNALLLGDSALYLCASSLAGFEGAAFFGQGTRLTVV.

The chain is built from TRBV18 and TRBJ2-5; D may be TRBD1 (6 bases). The germline gives CDR1 KGHSH, CDR2 LQKENI. The CDR3 is 15 residues long. V lost 2 bases to trimming and J lost 0 bases, with 10 bases between them. In nucleotides, the CDR3 is TGTGCCAGCTCACCAAGGCAGGGGAACCAAGAGACCCAGTACTTC. Its protein is CASSPRQGNQETQYF.

The table lists this clone with a few counts. The genes are TRBV7-9 and TRBJ1-1, with 10 bases matching TRBD1. This CDR3 spans 16 amino acids. The J segment lost 1 base and the V segment lost 4 bases, leaving 6 bases of the junction unmatched. The germline V gene encodes CDR1 SEHNR and CDR2 FQNEAQ (reference sequence). The DNA of the CDR3 is TGTGCCAGCAGCTACGGACAGGGGGGATGGAACACTGAAGCTTTCTTT. Its translation is CASSYGQGGWNTEAFF.

The chain is built from TRBV5-4 and TRBJ2-5, with 9 positions matching TRBD1. The germline gives CDR1 SGHNT, CDR2 YYREEE (reference sequence). This CDR3 region has 15 residues. The junction had 6 bases not matched to a gene; V was cut back by 4 bases and J by 2 bases. In DNA, the CDR3 is TGTGCCAGCAGCCCCTCGACAGGGGGGCAAGAGACCCAGTACTTC. This encodes CASSPSTGGQETQYF.

This clone was counted once. The chain carries TRBV28 and TRBJ2-7; TRBD2 might be the D (5 bases). CDR3 length: 14 amino acids. Germline V gene data show CDR1 as MDHEN and CDR2 as SYDVKM. V shed 2 bases and J shed 3 bases, with 11 bases lying between them. The CDR3 loop reads CASSLGSEGYEQYF. For the CDR3, the DNA is TGTGCCAGCAGTTTAGGAAGTGAGGGCTACGAGCAGTACTTC.

The rearrangement links TRBV5-8 to TRBJ2-1; 7 bases are a match to TRBD2. Germline CDR1 and CDR2: SGHTS and YDEGEE. Losses at the gene ends were 0 bases for V and 3 bases for J; bases not matched to a gene: 9. This CDR3 comprises 17 residues. CDR3 nucleotides: TGTGCCAGCAGCTTGGCACAAGGGGACTATAGCTACAATGAGCAGTTCTTC. This gives the protein CASSLAQGDYSYNEQFF.

This clone was recorded a few times. The chain is built from TRBV5-1 and TRBJ2-5; the D is unclear. This CDR3 region has 13 residues. The germline V gene has CDR1 SGHRS and CDR2 YFSETQ. V dropped 0 bases and J dropped 3 bases, with 6 bases sitting between them. CDR3 in DNA: TGCGCCAGCAGCTTGGGCCAGAAAGAGACCCAGTACTTC. Its translation is CASSLGQKETQYF.